The next 27 T cell receptor beta chains were all read from a single sample in a study of post-analysis software for immune sequencing data. Unique molecular identifiers featured in each of the TCR beta cDNA libraries. MiXCR was run by TCRdb on the PCR reads, yielding one entry per CDR3 protein. The data show roughly 650,000 distinct CDR3 sequences, 55% to 60% seen once. For these receptors, no antigen is known. General observations from the study: Higher frequency in patients than in controls was seen for about five TRBV segments, with TRBV5-6, TRBV5-1 and TRBV20-1 among them.

Sequencing used blood. The receptor source for this set is a girl aged 2 to 9 with multiple sclerosis.

This clonotype appeared a few times. This chain connects TRBV12-3 or TRBV12-4 to TRBJ2-3, with a tentative D call TRBD1 (5 bases). The V gene lost 2 bases and the J gene lost 2 bases, with 11 bases spanning the gap. CDR3 length equals 15 residues. The CDR3 nucleotides read TGTGCCAGCAGTTTATACAGGTTCCCCACAGATACGCAGTATTTT. Residues: CASSLYRFPTDTQYF.

The chain has TRBV4-1 and TRBJ2-4, with TRBD1 matching over 8 bases. The J call is in doubt because the DNA end fits TRBJ2-7 better. The CDR3 loop spans 14 amino acids. Looked up from germline, CDR1 is MGHRA and CDR2 is YSYEKL. The CDR3 protein is CASGPGTGPYEQYF. The CDR3 coding sequence is TGCGCCAGCGGCCCCGGGACAGGACCCTACGAGCAGTACTTC.

This clonotype was seen more than once but under ten times. The junction does not match germline at one end; this may be a read error. The rearrangement joins TRBV4-3 to TRBJ2-3, with a weak D call TRBD1 (7 bases). The CDR3 totals 15 residues. The germline CDR1 and CDR2 sequences are LGHNA and YSLEER. This CDR3 is CANSQSDREEDTQYF. CDR3 in DNA: TGCGCCAACAGCCAAAGTGACAGGGAGGAAGATACGCAGTATTTT.

The chain is built from TRBV5-1 and TRBJ2-7; D remains unclear. The CDR3 is 13 residues long. CDR1 SGHRS and CDR2 YFSETQ come from the germline V gene. Trimming shortened V by 6 bases and J by 2 bases, and 12 bases separated the two germline ends. This CDR3 is CASKGPNPYEQYF. The CDR3 DNA sequence: TGCGCCAGCAAGGGCCCCAACCCCTACGAGCAGTACTTC.

The V call is TRBV12-5, the J call TRBJ2-7; 7 bases align to TRBD1. The last part of the DNA fits TRBJ2-4 better; the J call may be wrong. The CDR3 is 13 amino acids. CDR1 is LGHNT and CDR2 is FRNRAP in the germline V gene. CDR3 sequence (DNA): TGTGCTAGTGGTTTGGGACAGGGTGGCATTCAGTACTTC. This gives the protein CASGLGQGGIQYF.

This clonotype was seen a few times. The CDR3 loop reads CATRGRGVTDTQYF. In DNA form, the CDR3 reads TGTGCCACAAGGGGGCGGGGGGTAACAGATACGCAGTATTTT. This chain joins TRBV7-2 and TRBJ2-3; D possibly corresponds to TRBD2 (8 bases). V lost 10 bases, J lost 3 bases, and 17 bases lay in between. CDR3 length: 14 residues. CDR1 and CDR2 from the germline V gene are SGHTA and FQGNSA.

Ten or more counts support this clonotype. V usage is TRBV12-3 or TRBV12-4 and J usage is TRBJ2-1; 8 bases fit TRBD2. J lost 0 bases, V lost 5 bases, and 3 bases had no gene match. The CDR3 length is 15 residues. The DNA of the CDR3 is TGTGCCAGCAGTGCGAGCGGGAGCTCCTACAATGAGCAGTTCTTC. This encodes CASSASGSSYNEQFF.

The V and J genes are TRBV19 and TRBJ2-3, with 12 bases identical to TRBD2. This CDR3 has 16 amino acids. The J segment lost 2 bases and the V segment lost 5 bases, leaving 5 bases of the junction unmatched. From germline, CDR1 is LNHDA and CDR2 SQIVND (reference sequence). The CDR3 sequence: CASSLWTSGITDTQYF. The CDR3 region has the DNA TGTGCCAGTAGTCTGTGGACTAGCGGGATCACAGATACGCAGTATTTT.

V is TRBV7-3 and J is TRBJ2-1; TRBD2 matches at 13 bases. V trimming: 5 bases; J trimming: 6 bases; junction bases outside the gene matches: 4. Per germline, CDR1 SGHTA and CDR2 FQGTGA. The CDR3 is 15 amino acids. Here the CDR3 reads CASSPRTSGSNEQFF. In DNA form, the CDR3 reads TGTGCCAGCAGCCCCCGGACTAGCGGGAGCAATGAGCAGTTCTTC.

The CDR3 region has the DNA TGTGCCAGCAGTTTGGGACTAGTAAGCGAGCAGTACTTC. Its protein is CASSLGLVSEQYF. The V and J genes are TRBV6-5 and TRBJ2-7; 8 bases align to TRBD2. Germline trimming cut 4 bases from V and 6 bases from J; bases unmatched to any gene: 5. CDR3 size: 13 residues. Germline CDR1 reads MNHEY; CDR2 reads SVGAGI.

A few counts support this clonotype. The chain combines TRBV5-8 with TRBJ1-2, with 7 bases matching TRBD1. CDR1 and CDR2 (germline): SGHTS, YDEGEE. V dropped 6 bases and J dropped 3; count of bases not matched to a gene: 5. The CDR3 extends over 13 amino acids. The CDR3: CASTHQGDYGYTF. In DNA, the CDR3 is TGTGCCAGCACCCATCAGGGGGACTATGGCTACACCTTC. Supplemented by reference TRBV5-8 and TRBJ1-2, the full variable domain reads EAGVTQSPTHLIKTRGQQATLRCSPISGHTSVYWYQQALGLGLQFLLWYDEGEERNRGNFPPRFSGRQFPNYSSELNVNALELEDSALYLCASTHQGDYGYTFGSGTRLTVV.

The chain combines TRBV12-3 or TRBV12-4 with TRBJ2-1; D not resolved. V gave up 0 bases and J gave up 5 bases, with 14 bases separating them. The CDR3 consists of 16 residues. The CDR3 region has the DNA TGTGCCAGCAGTTTAGCGGGCTCCGGTTGGCACAATGAGCAGTTCTTC. Protein: CASSLAGSGWHNEQFF.

This clonotype has a handful of counts. This chain joins TRBV5-1 and TRBJ2-1; D possibly corresponds to TRBD1 (6 bases). The V gene lost 2 bases and the J gene lost 6 bases, with 15 bases spanning the gap. This CDR3 is 15 amino acids long. In germline, CDR1 is SGHRS, CDR2 YFSETQ. The CDR3 here is CASSFEGVTGNEQFF. CDR3 sequence (DNA): TGCGCCAGCAGCTTCGAGGGGGTTACGGGCAATGAGCAGTTCTTC.

The chain employs TRBV29-1 and TRBJ2-3; no clear D gene. V lost 5 bases and J lost 6, with 6 bases in between. Germline CDR1 reads SQVTM; CDR2 reads ANQGSEA. CDR3 length: 10 amino acids. This CDR3 is CSVSVDTQYF. The CDR3 DNA sequence: TGCAGCGTTTCCGTCGATACGCAGTATTTT.

V usage is TRBV10-3 and J usage is TRBJ2-3, with D possibly matching TRBD2 (5 bases). V shed 11 bases and J shed 2 bases, with 20 bases lying between them. There are 15 residues in the CDR3. The V gene's germline CDR1 is ENHRY and CDR2 SYGVKD. The CDR3 DNA reads TGTGCCGCTGCCCCTGACGGGGTCTTCACAGATACGCAGTATTTT. It is translated as CAAAPDGVFTDTQYF.

V is TRBV24-1 and J is TRBJ2-1, with 8 bases matching TRBD1. V trimming: 0 bases; J trimming: 9 bases; junction bases outside the gene matches: 3. CDR1 KGHDR and CDR2 SFDVKD come from the germline V gene. This CDR3 is built from 14 residues. CDR3 amino acids: CATSDLAGGGEQFF. The CDR3 region has the DNA TGTGCCACCAGTGATTTGGCAGGGGGCGGTGAGCAGTTCTTC.

The rearrangement links TRBV7-3 to TRBJ2-6; D not certain. With 2 bases removed from V and 0 bases from J, the gap between germline ends came to 8 bases. From germline, CDR1 is SGHTA and CDR2 FQGTGA. The CDR3 extends over 16 amino acids. CDR3 sequence: CASSLEPLSGANVLTF. The CDR3 coding sequence is TGTGCCAGCAGCTTAGAACCTCTCTCTGGGGCCAACGTCCTGACTTTC.

The V gene is TRBV27, the J gene TRBJ2-3; possibly TRBD1 for D (8 bases). The V gene's germline CDR1 is MNHEY and CDR2 SMNVEV (reference sequence). The CDR3 loop spans 15 amino acids. Trimming pared 5 bases from V and 6 bases from J, leaving 18 bases between. Here the CDR3 reads CASSPLTGEGDTQYF. The CDR3 coding sequence is TGTGCCAGCAGTCCCCTGACAGGGGAGGGGGATACGCAGTATTTT.

V usage is TRBV20-1 and J usage is TRBJ2-1; no definite D call. Germline V gives CDR1 DFQATT, CDR2 SNEGSKA (reference sequence). The CDR3 is made up of 12 amino acids. V was shortened by 3 bases and J by 6 bases, with 9 bases between the two germline ends. The CDR3 nucleotides read TGCAGTGCTAGTGTGAGTCGCAATGAGCAGTTCTTC. As protein: CSASVSRNEQFF.

This clonotype is a singleton in its sample. The J gene is TRBJ2-4, the V gene TRBV28, with 8 bases aligning to TRBD1. The assigned J gene may be wrong: the sequence end matches TRBJ2-7 better. This CDR3 spans 14 amino acids. The germline gives CDR1 MDHEN, CDR2 SYDVKM. CDR3 nucleotide sequence: TGTGCCAGCAGTGCGCCCAGACAGGGGAACGAGCAGTACTTC. Protein product: CASSAPRQGNEQYF.

CDR3: CASSDSRRGYNEQFF. In nucleotides, the CDR3 is TGTGCCAGCAGTGACTCGAGGCGGGGGTACAATGAGCAGTTCTTC. The chain uses TRBV6-4 and TRBJ2-1, with 7 bases identical to TRBD2. This CDR3 spans 15 amino acids. Germline-derived CDR1 and CDR2 are MRHNA and SNTAGT. V lost 0 bases, J lost 4 bases, and 3 bases stayed unmatched.

The rearrangement links TRBV12-3 or TRBV12-4 to TRBJ2-5; D unresolved. The V end lost 5 bases, the J end lost 0 bases, and 13 bases lay between the germline ends. This CDR3 contains 15 residues. CDR3 in amino acids: CASSPALMYQETQYF. The CDR3 region has the DNA TGTGCCAGCAGTCCCGCCCTCATGTACCAAGAGACCCAGTACTTC.

This clonotype was found a few times. The chain employs TRBV7-2 and TRBJ2-4, with D uncertain. Germline values: CDR1 SGHTA, CDR2 FQGNSA. This CDR3 comprises 13 residues. V lost 4 bases and J 0 bases, leaving 4 bases between the germline ends. CDR3 loop: CASSSLAKNIQYF. The CDR3 nucleotides are TGTGCCAGCAGCTCCTTAGCCAAAAACATTCAGTACTTC.

J is TRBJ2-7 and V is TRBV4-1; 8 bases match TRBD1. CDR1 is MGHRA, CDR2 YSYEKL, per germline. This CDR3 is 15 amino acids long. Trimming cost V 8 bases and J 0 bases; bases outside gene matches: 9. The CDR3 region has the DNA TGCGCCAGCGGACAGGGCGGAACCAACTCCTACGAGCAGTACTTC. This gives the protein CASGQGGTNSYEQYF.

This clonotype came up once. The chain couples TRBV7-9 to TRBJ1-4; TRBD1 aligns across 7 bases. The CDR3 is 15 residues long. The trim removed 7 bases at V and 6 bases at J, leaving 11 bases unmatched. From germline, CDR1 is SEHNR and CDR2 FQNEAQ (reference sequence). The CDR3 nucleotides are TGTGCCAGCACGCCCCAGGACAGGTTGGATGAAAAACTGTTTTTT. Protein sequence: CASTPQDRLDEKLFF.

This sequence joins TRBV7-9 and TRBJ1-5, with D uncertain. CDR1 and CDR2 from the germline V gene are SEHNR and FQNEAQ (reference sequence). This CDR3 contains 17 residues. V was clipped by 3 bases and J by 3 bases, with 18 bases between them. The CDR3 DNA follows: TGTGCCAGCAGCTTTTTCCGTGGGGAGTTGTACAATCAGCCCCAGCATTTT. It is translated as CASSFFRGELYNQPQHF.

This clonotype came up a few times. This sequence joins TRBV6-5 and TRBJ1-4; 7 nucleotides align to TRBD1. Germline CDR1 is MNHEY and CDR2 is SVGAGI. After removal of 6 bases from V and 2 bases from J, the junction contained 6 bases not matched to a gene. This CDR3 is 15 amino acids long. The CDR3 sequence is CASRGTGATNEKLFF. CDR3 nucleotides: TGTGCCAGCAGGGGAACAGGGGCGACTAATGAAAAACTGTTTTTT.